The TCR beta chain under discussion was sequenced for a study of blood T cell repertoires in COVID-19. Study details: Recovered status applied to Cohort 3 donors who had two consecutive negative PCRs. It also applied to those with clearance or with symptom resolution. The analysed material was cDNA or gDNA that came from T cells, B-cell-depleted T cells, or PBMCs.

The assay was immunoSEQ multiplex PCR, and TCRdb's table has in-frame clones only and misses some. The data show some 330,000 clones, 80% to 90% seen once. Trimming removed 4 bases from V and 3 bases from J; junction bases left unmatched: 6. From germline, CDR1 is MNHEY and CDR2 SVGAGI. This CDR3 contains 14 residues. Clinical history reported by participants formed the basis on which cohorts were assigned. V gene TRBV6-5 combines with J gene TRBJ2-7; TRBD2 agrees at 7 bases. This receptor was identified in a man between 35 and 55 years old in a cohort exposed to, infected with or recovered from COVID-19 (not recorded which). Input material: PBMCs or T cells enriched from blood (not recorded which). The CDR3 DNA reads TGTGCCAGCAGTTCCGGGACTACTAACTACGAGCAGTACTTC. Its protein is CASSSGTTNYEQYF.